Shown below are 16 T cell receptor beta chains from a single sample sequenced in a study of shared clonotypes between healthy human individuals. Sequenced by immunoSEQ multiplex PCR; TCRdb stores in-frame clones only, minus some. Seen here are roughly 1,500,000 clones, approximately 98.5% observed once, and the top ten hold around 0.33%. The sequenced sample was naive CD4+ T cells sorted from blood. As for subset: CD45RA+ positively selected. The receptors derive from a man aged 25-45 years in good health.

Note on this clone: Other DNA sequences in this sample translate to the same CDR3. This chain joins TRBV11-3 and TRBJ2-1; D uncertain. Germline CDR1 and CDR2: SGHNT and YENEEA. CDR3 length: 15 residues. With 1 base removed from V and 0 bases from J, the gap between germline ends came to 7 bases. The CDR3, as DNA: TGTGCCAGCAGCTTAGGACGGAGCTCCTACAATGAGCAGTTCTTC. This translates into CASSLGRSSYNEQFF.

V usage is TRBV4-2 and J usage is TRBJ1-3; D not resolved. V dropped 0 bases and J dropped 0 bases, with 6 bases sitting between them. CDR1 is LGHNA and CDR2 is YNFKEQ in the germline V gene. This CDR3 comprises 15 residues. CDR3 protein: CASSQEGGSGNTIYF. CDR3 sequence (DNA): TGTGCCAGCAGCCAAGAAGGCGGCTCTGGAAACACCATATATTTT.

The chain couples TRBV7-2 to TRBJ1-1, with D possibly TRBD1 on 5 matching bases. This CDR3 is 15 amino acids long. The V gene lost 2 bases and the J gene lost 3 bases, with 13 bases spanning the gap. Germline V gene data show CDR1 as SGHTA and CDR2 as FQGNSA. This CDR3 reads CASSLRSGGDTEAFF. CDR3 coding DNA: TGTGCCAGCAGCTTAAGGAGCGGAGGGGACACTGAAGCTTTCTTT.

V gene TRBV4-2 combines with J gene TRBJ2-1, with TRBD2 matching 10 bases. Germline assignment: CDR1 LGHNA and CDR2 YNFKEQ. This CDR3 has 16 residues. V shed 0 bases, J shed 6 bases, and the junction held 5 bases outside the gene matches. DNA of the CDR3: TGTGCCAGCAGCCAAGAAACAAGGACTAGCGGCAATGAGCAGTTCTTC. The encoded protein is CASSQETRTSGNEQFF.

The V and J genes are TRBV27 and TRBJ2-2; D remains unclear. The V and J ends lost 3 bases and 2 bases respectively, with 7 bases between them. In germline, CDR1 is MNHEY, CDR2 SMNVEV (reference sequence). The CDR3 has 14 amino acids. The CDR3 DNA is TGTGCCAGCAGTTTCCCAGGAAACACCGGGGAGCTGTTTTTT. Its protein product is CASSFPGNTGELFF.

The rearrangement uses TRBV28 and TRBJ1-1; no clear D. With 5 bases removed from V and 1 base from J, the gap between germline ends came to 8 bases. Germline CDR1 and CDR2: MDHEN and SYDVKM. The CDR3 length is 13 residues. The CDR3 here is CASSRGPNTEAFF. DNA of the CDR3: TGTGCCAGCAGTAGAGGACCGAACACTGAAGCTTTCTTT.

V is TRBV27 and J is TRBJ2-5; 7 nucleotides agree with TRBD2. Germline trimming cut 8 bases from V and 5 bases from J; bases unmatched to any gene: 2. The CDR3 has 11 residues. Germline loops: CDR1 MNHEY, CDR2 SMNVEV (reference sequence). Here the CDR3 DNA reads TGTGCCAGCGCCGGGAGGGAGACCCAGTACTTC. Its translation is CASAGRETQYF.

CDR3 nucleotide sequence: TGTGCCAGCTCAACTATAAGGGTACACTACGAGCAGTACTTC. Translation: CASSTIRVHYEQYF. This rearrangement joins TRBV18 to TRBJ2-7; D uncertain. Germline lookup yields CDR1 KGHSH and CDR2 LQKENI. With 5 bases removed from V and 3 bases from J, the gap between germline ends came to 14 bases. This CDR3 has 14 residues.

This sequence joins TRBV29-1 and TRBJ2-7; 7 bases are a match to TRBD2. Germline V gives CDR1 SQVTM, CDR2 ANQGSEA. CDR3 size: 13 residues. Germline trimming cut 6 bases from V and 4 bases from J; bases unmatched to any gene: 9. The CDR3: CSVTVGGKYEQYF. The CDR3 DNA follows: TGCAGCGTAACCGTCGGGGGGAAATACGAGCAGTACTTC.

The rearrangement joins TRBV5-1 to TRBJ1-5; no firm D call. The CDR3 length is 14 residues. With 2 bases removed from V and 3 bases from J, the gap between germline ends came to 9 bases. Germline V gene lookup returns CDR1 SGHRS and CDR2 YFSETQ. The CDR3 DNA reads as TGCGCCAGCAGCTTCGACGGGTTCAATCAGCCCCAGCATTTT. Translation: CASSFDGFNQPQHF. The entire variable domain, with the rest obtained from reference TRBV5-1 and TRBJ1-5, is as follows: KAGVTQTPRYLIKTRGQQVTLSCSPISGHRSVSWYQQTPGQGLQFLFEYFSETQRNKGNFPGRFSGRQFSNSRSEMNVSTLELGDSALYLCASSFDGFNQPQHFGDGTRLSIL.

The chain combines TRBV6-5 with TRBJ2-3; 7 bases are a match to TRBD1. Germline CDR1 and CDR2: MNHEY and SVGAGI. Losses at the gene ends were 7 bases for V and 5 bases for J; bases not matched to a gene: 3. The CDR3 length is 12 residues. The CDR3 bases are TGTGCCAGCATGAACAGGGGAGATACGCAGTATTTT. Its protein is CASMNRGDTQYF.

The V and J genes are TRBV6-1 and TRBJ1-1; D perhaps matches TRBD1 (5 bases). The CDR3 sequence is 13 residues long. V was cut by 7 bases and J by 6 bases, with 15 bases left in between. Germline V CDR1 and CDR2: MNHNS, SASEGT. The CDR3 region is CASISGLTAEAFF. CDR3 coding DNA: TGTGCCAGCATCTCCGGACTGACAGCTGAAGCTTTCTTT.

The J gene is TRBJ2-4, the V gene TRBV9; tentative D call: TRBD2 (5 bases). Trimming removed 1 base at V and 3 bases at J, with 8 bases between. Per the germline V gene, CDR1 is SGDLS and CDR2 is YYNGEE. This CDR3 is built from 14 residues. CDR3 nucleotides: TGTGCCAGCAGCGTATCCGGGATCAAAAACATTCAGTACTTC. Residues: CASSVSGIKNIQYF.

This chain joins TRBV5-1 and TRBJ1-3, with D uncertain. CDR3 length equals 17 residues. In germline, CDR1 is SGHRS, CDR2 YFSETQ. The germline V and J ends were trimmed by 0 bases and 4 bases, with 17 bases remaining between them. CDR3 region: CASSLAMRGLPGNTIYF. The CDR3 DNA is TGCGCCAGCAGCTTGGCCATGAGAGGGCTACCAGGAAACACCATATATTTT.

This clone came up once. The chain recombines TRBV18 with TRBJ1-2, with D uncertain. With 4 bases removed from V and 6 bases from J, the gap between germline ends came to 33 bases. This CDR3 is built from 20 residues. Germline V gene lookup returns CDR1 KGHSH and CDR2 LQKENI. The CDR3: CASSLSSRGLDAEEAHGYTF. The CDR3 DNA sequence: TGTGCCAGCTCACTTAGTAGTCGGGGTTTGGACGCGGAGGAGGCCCATGGCTACACCTTC.

CDR3 region: CASSSSGTGAFF. The CDR3 nucleotides are TGTGCCAGCAGTTCCTCCGGGACAGGGGCTTTCTTT. The J gene is TRBJ1-1, the V gene TRBV28; TRBD1 matches 9 bases. V shed 4 bases, J shed 11 bases, and the junction held 5 bases outside the gene matches. Germline assignment: CDR1 MDHEN and CDR2 SYDVKM. The CDR3 is 12 amino acids.